These 4 T cell receptor beta chains originate from one sample sequenced in a study of cytomegalovirus exposure and HLA in healthy donors. The PCR contained 60 Vbeta and 13 Jbeta primers. Generated by immunoSEQ multiplex PCR, the TCRdb table keeps only in-frame clones and is missing some. The profile covers 200,000 to 300,000 clones, with around 76% appearing a single time and 5% to 6% taken by the ten largest. The sequenced sample was PBMCs. The receptors originated from a woman aged 40 to 50 in good health and CMV-seropositive.

With regard to this clone: The junction shows a germline mismatch at one end, possibly a read error. This chain uses TRBV7-7 with TRBJ2-3, with D uncertain. The CDR3 totals 14 residues. Per the germline V gene, CDR1 is SSHAT and CDR2 is FNYEAQ (reference sequence). For the CDR3, the DNA is TGTGCTAGCAGCTTAGGTGCGGTTTCAGATACGCAGTATTTT. Amino acids: CASSLGAVSDTQYF.

The V and J genes are TRBV27 and TRBJ1-2; 7 nucleotides match TRBD1. Germline V gene sequence: CDR1 MNHEY, CDR2 SMNVEV (reference sequence). V lost 6 bases and J lost 5; bases outside the gene matches: 3. This CDR3 comprises 12 residues. CDR3: CASRKTGYGYTF. The CDR3 bases are TGTGCCAGCAGAAAGACAGGGTATGGCTACACCTTC.

The chain recombines TRBV30 with TRBJ1-5; TRBD1 aligns across 8 bases. This CDR3 is built from 15 residues. With V trimmed by 1 base and J by 3 bases, 5 bases remained unmatched. From germline, CDR1 is GTSNPN and CDR2 SVGIG (reference sequence). Written as DNA, the CDR3 is TGTGCCTGGAGTGACGGACAGGGTCCCAATCAGCCCCAGCATTTT. Amino acid sequence: CAWSDGQGPNQPQHF.

CDR3 nucleotide sequence: TGTGCCAGCAGACCAGACAGGGGACGCTACAATGAGCAGTTCTTC. It translates to CASRPDRGRYNEQFF. The rearrangement uses TRBV6-5 and TRBJ2-1; 8 positions match TRBD1. This CDR3 comprises 15 residues. V lost 6 bases, J lost 3 bases, and 7 bases stayed unmatched. Per the germline V gene, CDR1 is MNHEY and CDR2 is SVGAGI.